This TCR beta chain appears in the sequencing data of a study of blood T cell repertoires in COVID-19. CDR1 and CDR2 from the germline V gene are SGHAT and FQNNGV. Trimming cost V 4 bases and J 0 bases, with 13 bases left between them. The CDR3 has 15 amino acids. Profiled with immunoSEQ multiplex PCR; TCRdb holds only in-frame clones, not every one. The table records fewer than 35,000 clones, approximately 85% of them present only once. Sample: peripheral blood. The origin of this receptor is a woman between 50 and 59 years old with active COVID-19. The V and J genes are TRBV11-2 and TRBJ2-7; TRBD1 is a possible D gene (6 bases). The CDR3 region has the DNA TGTGCCAGCAGCTCACAGGGATCTAGCTCCTACGAGCAGTACTTC. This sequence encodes CASSSQGSSSYEQYF.